This TCR beta chain was identified during a study of blood T cell repertoires in COVID-19. Here immunoSEQ multiplex PCR was the method, and the copy in TCRdb shows in-frame clones only, minus some. The sample carries some 87,000 clones, approximately 90% recorded once. The sequencing sample was made of peripheral blood. The clonotype originates from a human donor with COVID-19, enrolled during active disease. The donor label of this sample is uncertain.

This CDR3 is CASSPPGQGARASHF. CDR3 in DNA: TGTGCCAGCAGCCCGCCGGGACAGGGGGCGCGGGCCTCCCACTTT. The chain combines TRBV3-1 (or the pseudogene TRBV3-2) with TRBJ1-6, with 12 bases identical to TRBD1. The trim removed 4 bases at V and 18 bases at J, leaving 13 bases unmatched. This CDR3 has 15 residues. The germline V gene has CDR1 LGHDT and CDR2 YNNKEL (reference sequence).